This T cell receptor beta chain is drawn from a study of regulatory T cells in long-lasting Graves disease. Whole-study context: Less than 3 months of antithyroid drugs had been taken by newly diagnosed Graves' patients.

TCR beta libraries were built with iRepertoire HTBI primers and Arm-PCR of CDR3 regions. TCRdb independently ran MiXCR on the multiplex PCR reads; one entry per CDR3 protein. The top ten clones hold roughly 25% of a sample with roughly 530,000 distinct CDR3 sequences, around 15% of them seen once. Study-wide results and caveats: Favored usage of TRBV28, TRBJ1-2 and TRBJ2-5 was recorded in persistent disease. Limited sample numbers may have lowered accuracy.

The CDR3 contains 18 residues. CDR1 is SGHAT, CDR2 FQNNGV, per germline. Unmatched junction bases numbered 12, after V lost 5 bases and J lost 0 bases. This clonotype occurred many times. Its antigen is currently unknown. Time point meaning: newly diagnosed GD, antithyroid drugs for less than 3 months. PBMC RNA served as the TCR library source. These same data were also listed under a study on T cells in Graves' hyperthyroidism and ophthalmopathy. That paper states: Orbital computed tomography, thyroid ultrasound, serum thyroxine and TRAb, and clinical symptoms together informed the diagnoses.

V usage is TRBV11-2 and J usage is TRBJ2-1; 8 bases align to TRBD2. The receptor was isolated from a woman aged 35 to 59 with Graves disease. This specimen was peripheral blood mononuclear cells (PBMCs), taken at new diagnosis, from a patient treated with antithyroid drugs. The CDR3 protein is CASSTSGLAGRSYNEQFF. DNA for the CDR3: TGTGCCAGCAGCACCTCGGGGCTAGCGGGCCGCTCCTACAATGAGCAGTTCTTC.